The TCR beta chain under discussion was sequenced for a study of T cells in women clearing cervical HPV infection. Study in general: Case blood drawn at lesion detection; control blood after infection cleared.

Remarks on this clone: The antigen remains undetermined. The read ends 3 residues shy of where the CDR3 ends; the end is completed using the germline J gene.

General study findings and limits: Richness plus V gene abundances separated cases from controls with AUC 0.8 to 0.85.

The CDR3 is 15 residues long. The ends lost 4 bases at V and 6 bases at J; junction bases unmatched: 7. Looked up from germline, CDR1 is WNHNN and CDR2 is SYGVQD (reference sequence). Genomic DNA, averaging around 1,200 ng per sample, yielded TCR beta CDR3 via immunoSEQ. Repertoires were generated with immunoSEQ multiplex PCR, while TCRdb's copy carries only in-frame clones and drops some. This repertoire includes 13,000 to 15,000 clones. Sequenced material: blood buffy coat. The sequence derives from a woman aged 18-69 years with a cervical HPV16 infection that either progressed to CIN3+ or cleared (not recorded which). This chain uses TRBV10-1 with TRBJ2-1; TRBD1 matches at 9 bases. Incomplete CDR3 DNA: TGCGCCAGCAGTGCAACCGGGACAGGGCGCAATGAG. This codes for CASSATGTGRNE. The full CDR3 sequence reads CASSATGTGRNEQFF.